This TCR beta chain derives from a study of blood T cell repertoires in COVID-19. Looking at the study overall: Italy, Spain and the United States were the sources of the convalescent and acute COVID-19 samples.

Seattle enrolled patients during active infection and tracked them longitudinally. Original handling: How many nucleated cells were present was estimated from reference gene primer amplification. Sequencing used immunoSEQ multiplex PCR; TCRdb keeps in-frame clones, though not all of them. The V and J calls and clone size come from that table; D and trimming were worked out from the DNA. The table records fewer than 300,000 clones, just over 90% of them present only once. Germline V lookup: CDR1 MNHNS, CDR2 SASEGT. Deletions cut 1 base from V and 6 bases from J, with 6 bases between. The CDR3 totals 13 residues.

V and J are TRBV6-1 and TRBJ1-4; D is unclear. The sequencing sample was made of peripheral blood. The sequence came from a woman aged 30 to 39 with COVID-19, enrolled during active disease. DNA for the CDR3: TGTGCCAGCAGTGAAGGAGGTTATGAAAAACTGTTTTTT. This codes for CASSEGGYEKLFF.